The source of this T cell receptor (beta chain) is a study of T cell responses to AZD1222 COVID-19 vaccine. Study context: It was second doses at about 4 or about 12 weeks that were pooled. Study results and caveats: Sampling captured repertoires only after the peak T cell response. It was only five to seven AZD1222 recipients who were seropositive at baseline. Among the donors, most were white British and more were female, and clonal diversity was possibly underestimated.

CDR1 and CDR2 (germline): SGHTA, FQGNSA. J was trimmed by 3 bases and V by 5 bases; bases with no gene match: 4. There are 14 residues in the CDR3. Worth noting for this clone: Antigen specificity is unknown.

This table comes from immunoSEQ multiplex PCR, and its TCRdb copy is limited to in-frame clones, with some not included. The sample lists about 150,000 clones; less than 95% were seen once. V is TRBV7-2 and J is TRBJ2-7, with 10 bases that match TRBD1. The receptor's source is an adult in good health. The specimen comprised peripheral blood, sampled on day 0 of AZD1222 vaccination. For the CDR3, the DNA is TGTGCCAGCAGCGCGCGGACAGGGGGCTACGAGCAGTACTTC. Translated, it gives CASSARTGGYEQYF.